The 4 T cell receptor beta chains listed next were all sequenced from one sample in a study of blood T cell repertoires in COVID-19. The assay was immunoSEQ multiplex PCR, and TCRdb's table has in-frame clones only and misses some. The table includes some 240,000 clones, about 90% detected once. The sequenced sample was PBMCs or T cells enriched from blood (not recorded which). These receptors all come from a woman in her forties with acute COVID-19.

This chain uses TRBV6-5 with TRBJ1-2; TRBD1 might be the D (5 bases). In germline, CDR1 is MNHEY, CDR2 SVGAGI. V dropped 2 bases and J dropped 4 bases, with 8 bases sitting between them. This CDR3 has 13 amino acids. The DNA of the CDR3 is TGTGCCAGCAGTTACGGACAACTCTATGGCTACACCTTC. Translated: CASSYGQLYGYTF.

The chain links TRBV4-1 to TRBJ2-7; maybe TRBD1 (5 bases). Germline V gives CDR1 MGHRA, CDR2 YSYEKL. The CDR3 loop spans 14 amino acids. Trimming took off 0 bases at V and 3 bases at J, with 9 bases between the two ends. The CDR3 sequence is CASSQEDRFYEQYF. The CDR3 nucleotides read TGCGCCAGCAGCCAAGAAGACAGATTCTACGAGCAGTACTTC.

This chain links TRBV5-1 with TRBJ2-1; D is uncertain. The CDR3 is 12 amino acids. V was trimmed by 4 bases and J by 5 bases, leaving 7 bases between them. Germline V lookup: CDR1 SGHRS, CDR2 YFSETQ. The CDR3 region is CASSETNNEQFF. CDR3 sequence (DNA): TGCGCCAGCAGCGAAACTAACAATGAGCAGTTCTTC.

This chain connects TRBV19 to TRBJ2-7; 7 bases line up with TRBD2. Per germline, CDR1 LNHDA and CDR2 SQIVND (reference sequence). The CDR3 has 13 amino acids. V lost 9 bases and J lost 2; bases outside the gene matches: 7. The CDR3 region is CASRSGTPYEQYF. The CDR3 bases are TGTGCCAGCCGAAGCGGGACGCCCTACGAGCAGTACTTC.